A selection of T cell receptor beta chains follows, all from one sample in a study of T cell repertoires in cytomegalovirus infection. For these TCRs, the target antigens are not known. TCRdb reanalysed the reads using MiXCR and keeps one entry per CDR3 protein. Here the sample spans about 920,000 distinct CDR3 sequences, less than 35% being singletons. Specimen: cultured CD8+ T cells from PBMCs, collected from culture after CMV antigen stimulation. The receptor set was obtained from a human donor in good health (CMV status not recorded). Some clones in this sample may be carry-over from other donors' samples. The CDR3 runs from the conserved cysteine through the conserved F or W. Fields, in order: clone size, V gene, D gene, J gene, CDR3 length, CDR3 DNA, CDR3 protein. The D gene is left open where the match is weak. Clone sizes are given selectively: once, few, many, or a class where the clone is expanded.

clone size: NA
V gene: TRBV20-1
D gene: NA
J gene: TRBJ1-1
CDR3 length: 15
CDR3 DNA: TGCAGTGCTTATCCCGGGAGGGGCGAGTCTACTGAAGCTTTCTTT
CDR3 protein: CSAYPGRGESTEAFF

clone size: NA
V gene: TRBV4-1
D gene: NA
J gene: TRBJ1-2
CDR3 length: 16
CDR3 DNA: TGCGCCAGCAGCCAAATACCAAACAGGAGTAACTATGGCTACACCTTC
CDR3 protein: CASSQIPNRSNYGYTF

clone size: NA
V gene: TRBV4-2
D gene: TRBD2
J gene: TRBJ2-1
CDR3 length: 16
CDR3 DNA: TGTGCCAGCAGCCAAGACGGGGCGGGGGACTACAATGAGCAGTTCTTC
CDR3 protein: CASSQDGAGDYNEQFF

clone size: NA
V gene: TRBV20-1
D gene: NA
J gene: TRBJ1-1
CDR3 length: 14
CDR3 DNA: TGCAGTGCTACTTCACTGGGAACCCCGGCTGAAGCTTTCTTT
CDR3 protein: CSATSLGTPAEAFF

clone size: NA
V gene: TRBV9
D gene: NA
J gene: TRBJ2-7
CDR3 length: 14
CDR3 DNA: TGTGCCAGCAGCGTAGAAGCAGGGGGGTACGAGCAGTACTTC
CDR3 protein: CASSVEAGGYEQYF

clone size: NA
V gene: TRBV7-3
D gene: TRBD1
J gene: TRBJ2-2
CDR3 length: 16
CDR3 DNA: TGTGCCAGCAGCCTATACGGACAGGGGAACACCGGGGAGCTGTTTTTT
CDR3 protein: CASSLYGQGNTGELFF

clone size: NA
V gene: TRBV19
D gene: NA
J gene: TRBJ2-1
CDR3 length: 16
CDR3 DNA: TGTGTCAGTAGTATGTTTGACGGGGGCGCGTTCAATGAGCAGTTCTTC
CDR3 protein: CVSSMFDGGAFNEQFF

clone size: many
V gene: TRBV7-9
D gene: NA
J gene: TRBJ1-1
CDR3 length: 15
CDR3 DNA: TGTGCCAGCGCCTTCGTTGGACTTTCGAACACTGAAGCTTTCTTT
CDR3 protein: CASAFVGLSNTEAFF

clone size: NA
V gene: TRBV27
D gene: TRBD1
J gene: TRBJ1-2
CDR3 length: 15
CDR3 DNA: TGTGCCAGTCGACAGGGGGCGATTGGGATGGATGGCTACACCTTC
CDR3 protein: CASRQGAIGMDGYTF

clone size: NA
V gene: TRBV6-1
D gene: NA
J gene: TRBJ2-1
CDR3 length: 12
CDR3 DNA: TGTGCCAGCAGTATAGACCACAATGAGCAGTTCTTC
CDR3 protein: CASSIDHNEQFF

clone size: NA
V gene: TRBV11-3
D gene: NA
J gene: TRBJ2-7
CDR3 length: 13
CDR3 DNA: TGTGCCAGCAGCCGTGGGGCTGCGAGCGAGCAGTACTTC
CDR3 protein: CASSRGAASEQYF

clone size: few
V gene: TRBV7-2
D gene: NA
J gene: TRBJ1-1
CDR3 length: 15
CDR3 DNA: TGTGCCAGCAGCCCTACAGGGTTTTTGTACACTGAAGCTTTCTTT
CDR3 protein: CASSPTGFLYTEAFF

clone size: few
V gene: TRBV9
D gene: NA
J gene: TRBJ1-1
CDR3 length: 12
CDR3 DNA: TGTGCCAGCAGCGCCCTCGTGACAGGTGGAGAGTTT
CDR3 protein: CASSALVTGGEF

clone size: NA
V gene: TRBV27
D gene: TRBD1
J gene: TRBJ1-6
CDR3 length: 15
CDR3 DNA: TGTGCCAGCAGTGTATCTGGACAGGGTACTTCACCCCTCCACTTT
CDR3 protein: CASSVSGQGTSPLHF

clone size: NA
V gene: TRBV5-1
D gene: NA
J gene: TRBJ1-1
CDR3 length: 14
CDR3 DNA: TGCGCCAGCAGCTTGGCCCAAAATCAGATTGGGGCTTTCTTT
CDR3 protein: CASSLAQNQIGAFF

clone size: NA
V gene: TRBV10-3
D gene: NA
J gene: TRBJ2-3
CDR3 length: 15
CDR3 DNA: TGTGCCATCAGAGCACGGAGCATAATTGGAGATACGCAGTATTTT
CDR3 protein: CAIRARSIIGDTQYF

clone size: NA
V gene: TRBV12-3/TRBV12-4
D gene: NA
J gene: TRBJ2-5
CDR3 length: 14
CDR3 DNA: TGTGTCAGTCAAAGATTCAGGGGTCAAGAGACCCAGTACTTC
CDR3 protein: CVSQRFRGQETQYF

clone size: NA
V gene: TRBV12-3/TRBV12-4
D gene: TRBD1
J gene: TRBJ1-6
CDR3 length: 15
CDR3 DNA: TGTGCCAGCAGTTCGACAGGGTACTATAATTCACCCCTCCACTTT
CDR3 protein: CASSSTGYYNSPLHF

clone size: many
V gene: TRBV5-1
D gene: NA
J gene: TRBJ1-1
CDR3 length: 11
CDR3 DNA: TGTGCCAGCAGCCTAGGACAAGAAGCTTTCTTT
CDR3 protein: CASSLGQEAFF

clone size: few
V gene: TRBV10-3
D gene: NA
J gene: TRBJ2-5
CDR3 length: 13
CDR3 DNA: TGTGCCATCAGTGAGGAGGGGAGGGAGACCCAGTACTTC
CDR3 protein: CAISEEGRETQYF

clone size: NA
V gene: TRBV20-1
D gene: TRBD1
J gene: TRBJ2-1
CDR3 length: 16
CDR3 DNA: TGCAGTGCTAGAGACCTGGACAGGGCCCTCTACAATGAGCAGTTCTTC
CDR3 protein: CSARDLDRALYNEQFF

clone size: NA
V gene: TRBV7-6
D gene: TRBD2
J gene: TRBJ2-5
CDR3 length: 15
CDR3 DNA: TGTGCCAGCAACACCTTAGCGGGGGGCCAAGAGACCCAGTACTTC
CDR3 protein: CASNTLAGGQETQYF

clone size: NA
V gene: TRBV14
D gene: NA
J gene: TRBJ2-1
CDR3 length: 17
CDR3 DNA: TGTGCCAGCAGCCGATATACAATAGGACAACTAGAGGCTGAGCAGTTCTTC
CDR3 protein: CASSRYTIGQLEAEQFF

clone size: NA
V gene: TRBV19
D gene: NA
J gene: TRBJ1-1
CDR3 length: 17
CDR3 DNA: TGTGCCAGTAGTACCAATGGGGGAATCTTGGGGAACACTGAAGCTTTCTTT
CDR3 protein: CASSTNGGILGNTEAFF

clone size: few
V gene: TRBV13
D gene: TRBD1
J gene: TRBJ1-1
CDR3 length: 14
CDR3 DNA: TGTGCCAGCAGCCCCGGACAGGATGACACTGAAGCTTTCTTT
CDR3 protein: CASSPGQDDTEAFF

clone size: NA
V gene: TRBV5-1
D gene: TRBD1
J gene: TRBJ2-5
CDR3 length: 16
CDR3 DNA: TGCGCCAGCAGCTTGCAGGGGGCGACGTACCAAGAGACCCAGTACTTC
CDR3 protein: CASSLQGATYQETQYF

clone size: NA
V gene: TRBV11-2
D gene: NA
J gene: TRBJ1-1
CDR3 length: 15
CDR3 DNA: TGTGCCAGCAGCTCCTGGACAGACATGAACACTGAAGCTTTCTTT
CDR3 protein: CASSSWTDMNTEAFF

clone size: NA
V gene: TRBV7-9
D gene: NA
J gene: TRBJ2-3
CDR3 length: 19
CDR3 DNA: TGTGCCAGCAGCCACCCGGGGGGCATCGGGGGTACTGTCACAGATACGCAGTATTTT
CDR3 protein: CASSHPGGIGGTVTDTQYF

clone size: NA
V gene: TRBV6-5
D gene: TRBD1
J gene: TRBJ2-1
CDR3 length: 14
CDR3 DNA: TGTGCCAGCAGCCACGGACAGGGGGCTTATGAGCAGTTCTTC
CDR3 protein: CASSHGQGAYEQFF

clone size: few
V gene: TRBV6-5
D gene: NA
J gene: TRBJ2-1
CDR3 length: 15
CDR3 DNA: TGTGCCAGCAAATACCGGGACTCGCCTTACAATGAGCAGTTCTTC
CDR3 protein: CASKYRDSPYNEQFF

clone size: NA
V gene: TRBV7-9
D gene: TRBD1
J gene: TRBJ2-1
CDR3 length: 15
CDR3 DNA: TGTGCCAGCAGCAACGAGGACAGGACCGGCAATGAGCAGTTCTTC
CDR3 protein: CASSNEDRTGNEQFF

clone size: NA
V gene: TRBV20-1
D gene: NA
J gene: TRBJ2-1
CDR3 length: 16
CDR3 DNA: TGCAGTGCTAGAGATTGGGCGGGGGCATCCTACAATGAGCAGTTCTTC
CDR3 protein: CSARDWAGASYNEQFF

clone size: NA
V gene: TRBV6-2/TRBV6-3
D gene: NA
J gene: TRBJ1-1
CDR3 length: 14
CDR3 DNA: TGTGCCAGCACCCGGAATGGGTTCGGCACTGAAGCTTTCTTT
CDR3 protein: CASTRNGFGTEAFF

clone size: NA
V gene: TRBV29-1
D gene: TRBD1
J gene: TRBJ1-2
CDR3 length: 16
CDR3 DNA: TGCAGCGTTGAATGGGTGGGCCAGGGGGCTCTCTATGGCTACACCTTC
CDR3 protein: CSVEWVGQGALYGYTF

clone size: NA
V gene: TRBV9
D gene: TRBD2
J gene: TRBJ2-7
CDR3 length: 15
CDR3 DNA: TGTGCCAGCAGCCCCGGGGGAGGGCACTTCTACGAGCAGTACTTC
CDR3 protein: CASSPGGGHFYEQYF

clone size: NA
V gene: TRBV12-5
D gene: NA
J gene: TRBJ1-5
CDR3 length: 16
CDR3 DNA: TGTGCTAGTGGTTTGGAGTGGGGGCAGGGCAGTCAGCCCCAGCATTTT
CDR3 protein: CASGLEWGQGSQPQHF

clone size: NA
V gene: TRBV11-2
D gene: TRBD1
J gene: TRBJ1-6
CDR3 length: 16
CDR3 DNA: TGTGCCAGCAGCCCCTCATTTGGGACAGGGGATTCACCCCTCCACTTT
CDR3 protein: CASSPSFGTGDSPLHF

clone size: NA
V gene: TRBV7-9
D gene: NA
J gene: TRBJ1-3
CDR3 length: 13
CDR3 DNA: TGTGCCAGCTCAGGGATGTACGGAAACACCATATATTTT
CDR3 protein: CASSGMYGNTIYF

clone size: many
V gene: TRBV27
D gene: TRBD2
J gene: TRBJ2-3
CDR3 length: 15
CDR3 DNA: TGTGCCAGCAGCTTAGCGGGGGGGCCCACAGATACGCAGTATTTT
CDR3 protein: CASSLAGGPTDTQYF

clone size: NA
V gene: TRBV7-9
D gene: TRBD1
J gene: TRBJ2-1
CDR3 length: 16
CDR3 DNA: TGTGCCAGCAGCATACGATCCGGGACAGGGGTAAATGAGCAGTTCTTC
CDR3 protein: CASSIRSGTGVNEQFF

clone size: few
V gene: TRBV28
D gene: NA
J gene: TRBJ2-2
CDR3 length: 14
CDR3 DNA: TGTGCCAGCAGTTTCGGAGACTCGAGCTGGGAGCTGTTTTTT
CDR3 protein: CASSFGDSSWELFF

clone size: NA
V gene: TRBV25-1
D gene: TRBD2
J gene: TRBJ2-5
CDR3 length: 18
CDR3 DNA: TGTGCCAGCAGTGGGGGACTAGCGGGGGTCACGTACCAAGAGACCCAGTACTTC
CDR3 protein: CASSGGLAGVTYQETQYF

clone size: NA
V gene: TRBV2
D gene: NA
J gene: TRBJ1-4
CDR3 length: 16
CDR3 DNA: TGTGCCAGCAGGAGGACTTCACAGGGAGTGGTGGAAAAACTGTTTTTT
CDR3 protein: CASRRTSQGVVEKLFF

clone size: many
V gene: TRBV12-3/TRBV12-4
D gene: NA
J gene: TRBJ2-5
CDR3 length: 15
CDR3 DNA: TGTGCCAGCAGCCTTAGTACTAGCCCACAAGAGACCCAGTACTTC
CDR3 protein: CASSLSTSPQETQYF

clone size: NA
V gene: TRBV7-6
D gene: TRBD2
J gene: TRBJ2-2
CDR3 length: 17
CDR3 DNA: TGTGTCAGCAGCTTAGCGCGGGGGGGCCGAAATACCGGGGAGCTGTTTTTT
CDR3 protein: CVSSLARGGRNTGELFF

clone size: few
V gene: TRBV12-3/TRBV12-4
D gene: NA
J gene: TRBJ1-1
CDR3 length: 14
CDR3 DNA: TGTGCCAGCAGTGAAGTCATACGGGGCACTGAAGCTTTCTTT
CDR3 protein: CASSEVIRGTEAFF

clone size: few
V gene: TRBV2
D gene: NA
J gene: TRBJ2-3
CDR3 length: 15
CDR3 DNA: TGTGCCAGGGGGGGACTCGCTGGAGGCACAGATACGCAGTATTTT
CDR3 protein: CARGGLAGGTDTQYF

clone size: NA
V gene: TRBV7-6
D gene: NA
J gene: TRBJ2-3
CDR3 length: 15
CDR3 DNA: TGTGCCAGCAGCTTAGATTTCGCGGGTGAGGATACGCAGTATTTT
CDR3 protein: CASSLDFAGEDTQYF

clone size: NA
V gene: TRBV6-5
D gene: NA
J gene: TRBJ2-5
CDR3 length: 14
CDR3 DNA: TGTGCCAGCAGTCCTTCGAGGACCCAAGAGACCCAGTACTTC
CDR3 protein: CASSPSRTQETQYF

clone size: few
V gene: TRBV6-5
D gene: TRBD1
J gene: TRBJ1-6
CDR3 length: 16
CDR3 DNA: TGTGCCAGCAGTTACGCAGGGGGCACCTATAATTCACCCCTCCACTTT
CDR3 protein: CASSYAGGTYNSPLHF

clone size: NA
V gene: TRBV12-5
D gene: NA
J gene: TRBJ1-5
CDR3 length: 17
CDR3 DNA: TGTGCTAGTGGTTTGCCTAATGCCTCGCCCGGGGATCAGCCCCAGCATTTT
CDR3 protein: CASGLPNASPGDQPQHF

clone size: NA
V gene: TRBV6-5
D gene: NA
J gene: TRBJ1-2
CDR3 length: 17
CDR3 DNA: TGTGCCAGCAGTTACGGGGAGGGAATAGGTGCGGGCTATGGCTACACCTTC
CDR3 protein: CASSYGEGIGAGYGYTF